Presented here are 10 T cell receptor beta chains from one specimen sequenced in a study of T cells in women clearing cervical HPV infection. Produced via immunoSEQ multiplex PCR; TCRdb's table is partial and in-frame only. Its clone listing holds about 20,000 clones. Sequenced material: blood buffy coat. Every receptor here comes from a woman aged 18 to 75 with a cervical HPV16 infection that either progressed to CIN3+ or cleared (not recorded which).

Worth noting for this clone: The read comes to an end 3 residues before the CDR3 does, leaving the germline J gene to fill in the end. The rearrangement uses TRBV19 and TRBJ2-2, with 15 bases lining up with TRBD2. CDR3 length: 17 residues. Germline V gene sequence: CDR1 LNHDA, CDR2 SQIVND (reference sequence). V shed 4 bases and J 4 bases; nucleotides not matched to a gene: 4. The covered CDR3 bases are TGTGCCAGTAGTAGGACTAGCGGGGGGGCGACCACCGGGGAG. It yields the protein CASSRTSGGATTGE. In full, the CDR3 is CASSRTSGGATTGELFF.

For this clone: Coverage ceases 3 residues before the CDR3 finishes, and the germline J gene fills in the end. The gene calls are TRBV20-1 and TRBJ1-1, with D possibly being TRBD1 (6 bases). The CDR3 is made up of 15 amino acids. Per the germline V gene, CDR1 is DFQATT and CDR2 is SNEGSKA (reference sequence). Trimming took 4 bases from V and 4 from J, leaving 19 bases between them. CDR3 DNA (partial): TGCAGTGCTACAAGCCTACGCAGGGGCCCCACTGAA. This codes for CSATSLRRGPTE. The entire CDR3 protein reads CSATSLRRGPTEAFF.

Comment on this clone: Read sequence stops 3 residues before the CDR3 end, and the germline J gene provides the missing end. V usage is TRBV7-2 and J usage is TRBJ1-3; D is undetermined. The V end was cut by 5 bases, the J end by 7 bases, with 6 bases between. Germline CDR1 SGHTA, CDR2 FQGNSA. The CDR3 is made up of 11 amino acids. The CDR3 DNA, read in part, is TGTGCCAGCAGCCGAGGGAACACC. This sequence encodes CASSRGNT. From start to end, the CDR3 is CASSRGNTIYF.

Concerning this clone itself: The CDR3 goes on 3 residues after the read ends, and that part is filled in from the germline J gene. The chain employs TRBV2 and TRBJ1-4; D gene ambiguous. Trimming pared 6 bases from V and 0 bases from J, leaving 5 bases between. CDR1 and CDR2 from the germline V gene are SNHLY and FYNNEI. CDR3 length: 13 amino acids. The CDR3 spells CASSLTTNEKLFF. CDR3 DNA (partial): TGTGCCAGCAGCCTAACAACTAATGAAAAA.

A remark on this clone: The read stops 3 residues short of the end of the CDR3; the missing end is completed from the germline J gene. The chain uses TRBV6-2 or TRBV6-3 and TRBJ1-1; tentative D call: TRBD1 (6 bases). This CDR3 is built from 12 residues. From germline, CDR1 is MNHEY and CDR2 SVGEGT. V was clipped by 4 bases and J by 4 bases, with 7 bases between them. The CDR3 bases that were read are TGTGCCAGCAGTTTGACAGGCACTGAA. It yields the protein CASSLTGTE. In full, the CDR3 is CASSLTGTEAFF.

Turning to this clone: The CDR3 goes on 3 residues after the read ends, and that part is filled in from the germline J gene. The rearrangement uses TRBV18 and TRBJ2-2; the match to TRBD1 covers 8 bases. The CDR3 sequence is 14 residues long. Germline loops: CDR1 KGHSH, CDR2 LQKENI. The part of the CDR3 DNA that was read is TGTGCCAGCTCACCTCCAGGGGGCTATGAAAAG. Translated: CASSPPGGYEK. The complete CDR3 protein is CASSPPGGYEKLFF.

Points on this clone: The CDR3 end falls 3 residues outside the read, so it is completed with the germline J gene. The chain links TRBV19 to TRBJ2-3; perhaps TRBD1 as D (6 bases). Per the germline V gene, CDR1 is LNHDA and CDR2 is SQIVND (reference sequence). The CDR3 runs 15 residues. CDR3 bases read: TGTGCCAGTAGTCCAAGGGGGAATAGCAATCAGCCG. This encodes CASSPRGNSNQP. The complete CDR3 reads CASSPRGNSNQPQYF.

For this clone: Read data end 3 residues before the CDR3 end; the end is taken from the germline J gene. V gene TRBV6-2 or TRBV6-3 combines with J gene TRBJ2-3; TRBD2 aligns across 7 bases. V gave up 1 base and J gave up 4 bases; unmatched junction bases: 8. Per germline, CDR1 MNHEY and CDR2 SVGEGT. The CDR3 extends over 16 amino acids. The chain's CDR3 is CASSYWRGGGADTQYF. The part of the CDR3 DNA that was read is TGTGCCAGCAGTTACTGGAGAGGCGGGGGAGCAGATACG.

As concerns this clone: The CDR3 extends 3 residues past the end of the read, so its final part is completed from the germline J gene. V usage is TRBV20-1 and J usage is TRBJ1-5; TRBD1 is a possible D gene (5 bases). Germline CDR1 and CDR2: DFQATT and SNEGSKA (reference sequence). The ends were cut back, 1 base at V and 0 bases at J, with 10 bases in the middle. The CDR3 loop spans 15 amino acids. This CDR3 is CSARVGGNSNQPQHF. The sequenced part of the CDR3 DNA is TGCAGTGCTAGAGTGGGGGGGAATAGCAATCAGCCC.

CDR3 bases read: TGTGCCAGCAGCTTATCCATTTCTGAA. Amino acid sequence: CASSLSISE. The CDR3 reads in full as CASSLSISEAFF. The rearrangement joins TRBV7-9 to TRBJ1-1; D unclear. Read sequence stops 3 residues before the CDR3 end, and the germline J gene provides the missing end. V lost 2 bases, J lost 6 bases, and 7 bases lay in between. Germline CDR1 is SEHNR and CDR2 is FQNEAQ (reference sequence). This CDR3 comprises 12 residues.